This TCR beta chain derives from a study of blood T cell repertoires in COVID-19. V dropped 0 bases and J dropped 6; count of bases not matched to a gene: 3. From germline, CDR1 is SNHLY and CDR2 FYNNEI. The CDR3 is 15 amino acids. Original data processing: The assay estimated nucleated cells by amplifying reference gene primers. TCRdb's table, derived via immunoSEQ multiplex PCR, lists solely in-frame clones and lacks some. That table is the source of V, J and clone size, and D and trimming were worked out from the DNA. The top ten hold more than 5.5% of the sample, which has about 74,000 clones, roughly 88% seen once.

This rearrangement joins TRBV2 to TRBJ2-2, with 8 bases identical to TRBD2. The TCR sequence derives from a woman older than 75 with acute or convalescent COVID-19. The specimen sequenced was peripheral blood. Here the CDR3 reads CASSEAPGLAGELFF. Written as DNA, the CDR3 is TGTGCCAGCAGTGAAGCCCCGGGACTAGCCGGGGAGCTGTTTTTT. The full variable domain, completed using reference TRBV2 and TRBJ2-2, is EPEVTQTPSHQVTQMGQEVILRCVPISNHLYFYWYRQILGQKVEFLVSFYNNEISEKSEIFDDQFSVERPDGSNFTLKIRSTKLEDSAMYFCASSEAPGLAGELFFGEGSRLTVL.